This T cell receptor beta chain was observed in a study of cytomegalovirus exposure and HLA in healthy donors. As for the study in general: One earlier analysis, a look at approximately 190 million T cells, found roughly 120 million unique TCR beta sequences. About 85 million unique TCRs from HLA-typed donors were held in an early release of data. Notes on the study in general: In terms of immune exposure information, only CMV serostatus was available.

Regarding this clone: The antigen is unknown.

This cohort consisted of healthy bone marrow donors. The PCR employed 60 Vbeta primers together with 13 Jbeta primers. Measured with immunoSEQ multiplex PCR; TCRdb has only the in-frame clones, and not every one. The sample includes approximately 170,000 clones, around 81% of them seen just once. From germline, CDR1 is MNHNY and CDR2 SVGAGI (reference sequence). The CDR3 extends over 14 amino acids. The V gene end was trimmed by 11 bases and the J gene end by 1 base; junction bases not matched to a gene: 8. The TCR originated in a woman in her 30s in good health and CMV-seropositive. Sequenced material: PBMCs. V and J are TRBV6-6 and TRBJ2-3; 8 nucleotides match TRBD1. The CDR3 DNA is TGTGCCGTCAAGCAGGGGGCACGCACAGATACGCAGTATTTT. Residues: CAVKQGARTDTQYF.